The T cell receptor beta chain under discussion was sequenced for a study of T cell responses to AZD1222 COVID-19 vaccine. General study findings and limits: Repertoire sampling was restricted to post-peak T cell response timepoints.

Sequenced by immunoSEQ multiplex PCR; TCRdb stores in-frame clones only, minus some. The table has roughly 140,000 clones, about 92% seen once. A remark on this clone: The antigen is unknown.

The receptor comes from an adult in good health. The sample here was peripheral blood, taken on day 0 of AZD1222 vaccination.

The CDR3 protein is CASSPGTASYEQYF. DNA of the CDR3: TGTGCCAGCAGCCCCGGGACGGCTTCCTACGAGCAGTACTTC. The V gene is TRBV11-3, the J gene TRBJ2-7, with D perhaps given as TRBD1 or TRBD2 (5 bases each). Germline lookup yields CDR1 SGHNT and CDR2 YENEEA. With 5 bases removed from V and 1 base from J, the gap between germline ends came to 12 bases. The CDR3 runs 14 residues.